The 22 T cell receptor beta chains presented below share a single source sample, sequenced in a study of T-cell reconstitution after alpha-beta-depleted transplantation in children. Unique molecular identifiers were incorporated during preparation of the TCRbeta library. MiXCR, run by TCRdb on the PCR reads, gives a single entry per CDR3 protein. The data contain nearly 200,000 distinct CDR3 sequences, roughly 6.3% of them singletons. The input for sequencing was PBMCs, taken before TCRalphabeta/CD19-depleted stem cell transplant. All receptors derive from a girl in the first two years of life with combined immunodeficiency, due to receive a stem cell transplant.

This clonotype has at least ten counts. The chain links TRBV4-3 to TRBJ2-7; no definite D call. This CDR3 has 14 residues. Trimming shortened V by 4 bases and J by 0 bases, and 10 bases separated the two germline ends. Per the germline V gene, CDR1 is LGHNA and CDR2 is YSLEER. CDR3 sequence reads: CASSLDSTSYEQYF. The DNA of the CDR3 is TGCGCCAGCAGCCTCGACTCGACCTCCTACGAGCAGTACTTC.

This clonotype has at least ten counts. V usage is TRBV25-1 and J usage is TRBJ2-1; tentative D call: TRBD2 (5 bases). The CDR3 is 17 residues long. Per the germline V gene, CDR1 is MGHDK and CDR2 is SYGVNS. V was pared by 0 bases and J by 4 bases, with 16 bases between. CDR3 loop: CASSEYSGRLLYNEQFF. For the CDR3, the DNA is TGTGCCAGCAGTGAATACTCGGGAAGGCTCTTATACAATGAGCAGTTCTTC. The variable domain in full, with the rest retrieved from reference TRBV25-1 and TRBJ2-1, is EADIYQTPRYLVIGTGKKITLECSQTMGHDKMYWYQQDPGMELHLIHYSYGVNSTEKGDLSSESTVSRIRTEHFPLTLESARPSHTSQYLCASSEYSGRLLYNEQFFGPGTRLTVL.

Ten or more counts support this clonotype. The chain combines TRBV3-1 with TRBJ2-5; D might be TRBD1 (5 bases). Per the germline V gene, CDR1 is LGHDT and CDR2 is YNNKEL (reference sequence). The V end was cut by 0 bases, the J end by 2 bases, with 13 bases between. The CDR3 length is 16 residues. The CDR3 is CASSQEMMAGQETQYF. The CDR3 DNA sequence: TGTGCCAGCAGCCAAGAGATGATGGCAGGGCAAGAGACCCAGTACTTC.

This clonotype was seen repeatedly, ten times or more. The chain recombines TRBV28 with TRBJ2-7, with 9 bases matching TRBD2. The CDR3 consists of 15 residues. V shed 5 bases, J shed 1 base, and the junction held 6 bases outside the gene matches. Germline V gene lookup returns CDR1 MDHEN and CDR2 SYDVKM. The CDR3 bases are TGTGCCAGCAGTGACCTAGCGGGGACTTCCTACGAGCAGTACTTC. Encoded protein: CASSDLAGTSYEQYF. The full variable domain, with the rest looked up from reference TRBV28 and TRBJ2-7, is DVKVTQSSRYLVKRTGEKVFLECVQDMDHENMFWYRQDPGLGLRLIYFSYDVKMKEKGDIPEGYSVSREKKERFSLILESASTNQTSMYLCASSDLAGTSYEQYFGPGTRLTVT.

This clonotype has at least ten counts. The rearrangement joins TRBV29-1 to TRBJ2-7; 9 bases match TRBD1. J was trimmed by 6 bases and V by 5 bases; bases with no gene match: 5. The CDR3 consists of 12 residues. Germline CDR1 is SQVTM and CDR2 is ANQGSEA. Here the CDR3 reads CSVPGQGGEQYF. The CDR3 coding sequence is TGCAGCGTTCCGGGACAGGGTGGCGAGCAGTACTTC.

This clonotype was seen only a few times. This rearrangement joins TRBV20-1 to TRBJ2-7; D uncertain. The CDR3 totals 13 residues. The germline V gene encodes CDR1 DFQATT and CDR2 SNEGSKA (reference sequence). V was shortened by 7 bases and J by 4 bases, with 17 bases between the two germline ends. The CDR3: CSVGQDPLYEQYF. DNA of the CDR3: TGCAGTGTAGGGCAGGATCCCTTATACGAGCAGTACTTC.

This chain links TRBV24-1 with TRBJ2-6, with 9 bases fitting TRBD1. V lost 4 bases and J lost 4; bases outside the gene matches: 16. Per the germline V gene, CDR1 is KGHDR and CDR2 is SFDVKD. The CDR3 contains 20 residues. The CDR3 DNA is TGTGCCACCAGTGAAGGAATAGTAAGTGGACAGGGGAGCGGGGCCAACGTCCTGACTTTC. Its translation is CATSEGIVSGQGSGANVLTF.

This clonotype showed up just a few times. This chain connects TRBV4-3 to TRBJ2-5; possibly TRBD1 or TRBD2 for D (7 bases each). This CDR3 is 17 amino acids long. Germline CDR1 reads LGHNA; CDR2 reads YSLEER. Trimming took 2 bases from V and 9 from J, leaving 25 bases between them. The CDR3 protein is CASSQRGPGGTQGAQYF. The CDR3 bases are TGCGCCAGCAGCCAAAGGGGGCCCGGGGGGACTCAAGGGGCCCAGTACTTC.

This clonotype appeared many times. The V and J genes are TRBV9 and TRBJ2-3, with 13 nucleotides matching TRBD2. After removal of 1 base from V and 3 bases from J, the junction contained 8 bases not matched to a gene. Germline CDR1 and CDR2: SGDLS and YYNGEE. CDR3 size: 18 residues. Written as DNA, the CDR3 is TGTGCCAGCAGCGTACTTCCGGGACTAGCGGGGACTACAGATACGCAGTATTTT. Translating gives CASSVLPGLAGTTDTQYF.

Many counts were recorded for this clonotype. J is TRBJ2-7 and V is TRBV5-1, with TRBD2 as a possible D gene (5 bases). The CDR3 is made up of 11 amino acids. Germline V CDR1 and CDR2: SGHRS, YFSETQ. V was pared by 5 bases and J by 2 bases, with 5 bases between. The CDR3 loop is CASRRAYEQYF. In DNA form, the CDR3 reads TGCGCCAGCAGGCGGGCCTACGAGCAGTACTTC.

This rearrangement joins TRBV4-1 to TRBJ2-2; TRBD2 matches 7 bases. This CDR3 has 17 residues. The V segment lost 4 bases and the J segment 2 bases; nucleotides outside the gene matches: 10. Germline lookup yields CDR1 MGHRA and CDR2 YSYEKL. DNA for the CDR3: TGCGCCAGCAGCCGGGGGGAGGGGCCTCCTAACACCGGGGAGCTGTTTTTT. As protein: CASSRGEGPPNTGELFF.

This clonotype was observed a handful of times. This chain joins TRBV6-2 or TRBV6-3 and TRBJ1-5; maybe TRBD1 (5 bases). This CDR3 spans 15 amino acids. V lost 1 base and J lost 3, with 10 bases in between. CDR1 and CDR2 from the germline V gene are MNHEY and SVGEGT. CDR3 residues: CASSYWGVYNQPQHF. In nucleotides, the CDR3 is TGTGCCAGCAGTTACTGGGGGGTTTACAATCAGCCCCAGCATTTT.

This clonotype was seen repeatedly, ten times or more. This chain uses TRBV4-2 with TRBJ2-5, with TRBD2 matching 12 bases. V lost 0 bases and J lost 3; bases outside the gene matches: 11. Germline CDR1 and CDR2: LGHNA and YNFKEQ. The CDR3 is 19 amino acids. DNA for the CDR3: TGTGCCAGCAGCCAAGATAGGCCCCTAGCGGGGGGGCGAGAAGAGACCCAGTACTTC. Translating gives CASSQDRPLAGGREETQYF.

This clonotype was detected ten times or more. The rearrangement joins TRBV6-5 to TRBJ1-1, with 9 nucleotides matching TRBD1. Germline V CDR1 and CDR2: MNHEY, SVGAGI. V lost 6 bases, J lost 4 bases, and 6 bases stayed unmatched. This CDR3 region has 14 residues. The CDR3 sequence is CASRGQGYGTEAFF. In DNA, the CDR3 is TGTGCCAGCAGAGGACAGGGGTACGGCACTGAAGCTTTCTTT.

On this clonotype: Just one base apart from a much larger clone, this may be a read error. The genes are TRBV12-3 or TRBV12-4 and TRBJ2-3; TRBD1 is a possible D gene (5 bases). CDR3 length: 14 amino acids. The V end lost 6 bases, the J end lost 10 bases, and 20 bases lay between the germline ends. The CDR3, as DNA: TGTGCCAGCAGGGTCAGGGCGATTAATAGTTCGCAGTATTTT. Its translation: CASRVRAINSSQYF.

This clonotype was found many times. V gene TRBV20-1 combines with J gene TRBJ2-1; 7 bases fit TRBD2. This CDR3 spans 13 amino acids. V was pared by 1 base and J by 7 bases, with 4 bases of the junction left unmatched. From germline, CDR1 is DFQATT and CDR2 SNEGSKA (reference sequence). The CDR3 bases are TGCAGTGCTAGAGGGTGGGGGGGGAATGAGCAGTTCTTC. Protein sequence: CSARGWGGNEQFF.

In this sample, this clonotype turned up many times. The chain carries TRBV18 and TRBJ1-2; D possibly corresponds to TRBD1 (5 bases). Trimming stripped 6 bases from V and 7 bases from J, with 18 bases between. The CDR3 runs to 14 residues. The germline V gene encodes CDR1 KGHSH and CDR2 LQKENI. The CDR3 loop is CASSPWRGEVGYTF. CDR3 sequence (DNA): TGTGCCAGCTCTCCCTGGAGGGGAGAGGTTGGCTACACCTTC.

The chain recombines TRBV12-3 or TRBV12-4 with TRBJ1-5, with a possible D match to TRBD1 (6 bases). The CDR3 contains 14 residues. V lost 7 bases to trimming and J lost 3 bases, with 13 bases between them. The CDR3 DNA follows: TGTGCCAGCACCTTGGACAGTTTCAATCAGCCCCAGCATTTT. It specifies CASTLDSFNQPQHF.

This clonotype was recorded at least ten times. The rearrangement uses TRBV7-8 and TRBJ2-4, with TRBD1 matching over 8 bases. CDR3 length equals 14 residues. With 5 bases clipped from V and 7 bases from J, the junction kept 7 bases outside the gene matches. The germline gives CDR1 SGHVS, CDR2 FQNEAQ. CDR3 bases: TGTGCCAGCAGCGGAAGACAGGGGAAGAACATTCAGTACTTC. This encodes CASSGRQGKNIQYF. Together with reference TRBV7-8 and TRBJ2-4, the CDR3 gives the full variable domain: GAGVSQSPRYKVAKRGQDVALRCDPISGHVSLFWYQQALGQGPEFLTYFQNEAQLDKSGLPSDRFFAERPEGSVSTLKIQRTQQEDSAVYLCASSGRQGKNIQYFGAGTRLSVL.

The chain has TRBV4-1 and TRBJ1-5; TRBD1 might be the D (5 bases). V lost 4 bases and J 5 bases, leaving 21 bases between the germline ends. Germline V gene data show CDR1 as MGHRA and CDR2 as YSYEKL. This CDR3 region has 17 residues. The CDR3 spells CASSPLGSGTKHQPQHF. Here the CDR3 DNA reads TGCGCCAGCAGCCCCCTAGGGTCCGGGACTAAACATCAGCCCCAGCATTTT.

The sample holds many counts of this clonotype. The chain employs TRBV7-2 and TRBJ2-1; D is possibly TRBD2 (6 bases). V was trimmed by 5 bases and J by 1 base, leaving 12 bases between them. This CDR3 has 15 amino acids. The germline gives CDR1 SGHTA, CDR2 FQGNSA. The CDR3 here is CASSTGTESYNEQFF. The CDR3 DNA reads TGTGCCAGCAGCACCGGGACTGAGTCCTACAATGAGCAGTTCTTC.

This clonotype appeared many times. The J gene is TRBJ1-2, the V gene TRBV25-1; D not resolved. The CDR3 totals 14 residues. CDR1 and CDR2 (germline): MGHDK, SYGVNS. V was clipped by 2 bases and J by 2 bases, with 9 bases between them. The CDR3 DNA follows: TGTGCCAGCAGTGAACCCGGCCGAAACTATGGCTACACCTTC. Its protein product is CASSEPGRNYGYTF.